What follows describes a single T cell receptor (beta chain). The junction differs from germline at one of its ends, possibly a read error. The entry originates in a study of T cells in Graves' hyperthyroidism and ophthalmopathy. Researchers barred patients who had uncontrolled infection, other autoimmune disease, pregnancy or lactation. RNA transcripts served as the template for amplifying TCR beta CDR3 regions. A first-round RT-PCR of the TCR CDR3 used the HTBI primer set. TCRdb independently ran MiXCR on the multiplex PCR reads; one entry per CDR3 protein. The sample includes 540,000 or so distinct CDR3 sequences, 46% of them seen just once. This clonotype originated in an adult woman with Graves' disease, either hyperthyroidism or ophthalmopathy (not recorded which). Sequenced: peripheral blood or thyroid tissue (not recorded which).

The CDR3, as DNA: TGCGCCAGCAGCCAAGGGACTGAGGGTGCACCGAGAGCTTTCTTT. This gives the protein CASSQGTEGAPRAFF. The rearrangement joins TRBV7-3 to TRBJ1-1, with a tentative D call TRBD1 (5 bases). Germline loops: CDR1 SGHTA, CDR2 FQGTGA. The CDR3 loop spans 15 amino acids.